The source of this T cell receptor (beta chain) is a study of T cells expressing NK-cell markers. Findings and caveats of the study: These clonotypes also led the CD3+CD56-NKG2C+ fraction in a few donors.

For this clonotype: Antigen: not known.

TCRdb re-called the 5' RACE reads; every CDR3 protein appears as one record, without DNA. The sample has about 440,000 distinct CDR3 sequences. CDR3 length equals 12 residues. The germline CDR1 and CDR2 sequences are SGHNT and YYREEE (reference sequence). The specimen was blood T cells: a sorted CD56 or NKG2C T cell subset, CD4+ or CD8+ T cells, or bulk PBMC T cells (not recorded which). The chain employs TRBV5-4 and TRBJ1-2. This clonotype was obtained from a woman aged 18-70 years in good health. CDR3 in amino acids: CASTSMNYGYTF.